This T cell receptor (beta chain) was identified during a study of molecular identifiers for immune sequencing clone quantification. Study overall: Split five ways in replicates, RNA from around 20,000 or 99,000 naive CD8 cells had four portions sequenced.

Sorted naive CD8 T cells were those defined as CD8+CD4-CCR7+CD45RA+. Study-level points and caveats: Over 98% of CMV-specific effector molecules, but under 1% of naive ones, were in clones above 20 copies. Shared barcodes on identical TCR molecules could underestimate the sizes of highly expanded clones.

TCRdb analysed the PCR reads with MiXCR anew, one entry per CDR3 protein. This sample carries about 10,000 distinct CDR3 sequences, 18% of them seen once, and the ten largest clones take roughly 2%. Trimming took off 4 bases at V and 5 bases at J, with 15 bases between the two ends. Germline V lookup: CDR1 SGHNT, CDR2 YYREEE (reference sequence). This CDR3 has 14 amino acids. This clonotype came up many times. Its antigen remains unidentified. The sample taken for sequencing was naive CD8+ T cells from blood, with Jurkat cell RNA spiked in. As for subset: FACS-sorted CD8+CD4-CCR7+CD45RA+ naive T cells. The source is a human donor in good health. Some libraries in this study had Jurkat cell RNA spiked in. The rearrangement joins TRBV5-4 to TRBJ1-2; no clear D gene. This CDR3 is CASSPRASGYGYTF. For the CDR3, the DNA is TGTGCCAGCAGCCCCCGGGCCAGCGGGTATGGCTACACCTTC.